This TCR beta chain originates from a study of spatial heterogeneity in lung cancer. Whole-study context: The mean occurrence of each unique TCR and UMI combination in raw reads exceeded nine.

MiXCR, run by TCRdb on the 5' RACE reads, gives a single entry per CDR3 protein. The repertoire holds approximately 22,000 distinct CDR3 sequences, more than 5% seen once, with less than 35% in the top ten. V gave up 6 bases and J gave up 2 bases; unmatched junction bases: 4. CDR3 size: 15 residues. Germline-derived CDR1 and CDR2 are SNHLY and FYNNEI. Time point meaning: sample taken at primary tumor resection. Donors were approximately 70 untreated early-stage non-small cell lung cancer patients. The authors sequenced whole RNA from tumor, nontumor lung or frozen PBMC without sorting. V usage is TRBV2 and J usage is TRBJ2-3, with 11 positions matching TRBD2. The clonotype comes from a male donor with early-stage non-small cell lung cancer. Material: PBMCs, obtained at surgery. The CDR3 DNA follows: TGTGCCAGCAGGCAACTAGCGGGGGTCACAGATACGCAGTATTTT. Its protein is CASRQLAGVTDTQYF.